Listed here is a single TCR beta chain. The antigen remains undetermined. This sample stems from a study of T cells in tuberculosis. In the study overall: CD1B tetramers identified T cells specific for mycobacterial lipid GMM. In South Africa, adults with active tuberculosis were compared with IGRA-negative and latently infected IGRA-positive adolescents. Findings and caveats of the study: Shorter CDR3-alpha in active tuberculosis partly drove smaller distances.

Measured with immunoSEQ multiplex PCR; TCRdb has only the in-frame clones, and not every one. The profile shows tens of thousands of clones, roughly 92% of them singletons. The germline CDR1 and CDR2 sequences are LNHNV and YYDKDF (reference sequence). The CDR3 runs to 16 residues. V lost 4 bases and J lost 0, with 13 bases in between. This TCR came from a donor aged 10-29 years with latent tuberculosis or without tuberculosis infection. Some clones in this sample may be carry-over from other donors' samples. The chain links TRBV15 to TRBJ2-1, with a weak D call TRBD2 (5 bases). Sequencing was performed on PBMCs. The CDR3 DNA reads TGTGCCACCAGCATTCGGGGTCCGGGCTCCTACAATGAGCAGTTCTTC. This translates into CATSIRGPGSYNEQFF.